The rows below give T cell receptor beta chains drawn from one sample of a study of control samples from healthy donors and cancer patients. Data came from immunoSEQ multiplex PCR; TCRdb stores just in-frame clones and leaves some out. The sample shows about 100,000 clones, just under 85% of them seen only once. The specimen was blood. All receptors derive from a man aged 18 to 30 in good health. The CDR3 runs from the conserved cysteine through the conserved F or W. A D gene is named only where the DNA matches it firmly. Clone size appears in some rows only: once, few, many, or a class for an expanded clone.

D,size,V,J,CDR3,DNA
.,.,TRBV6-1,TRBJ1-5,CASSERSSNQPQHF,TGTGCCAGCAGTGAGAGGAGTAGCAATCAGCCCCAGCATTTT
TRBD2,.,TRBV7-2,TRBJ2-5,CASSLSGGYQETQYF,TGTGCCAGCAGCTTAAGCGGGGGCTATCAAGAGACCCAGTACTTC
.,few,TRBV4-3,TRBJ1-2,CASSRDPGSYGYTF,TGCGCCAGCAGCCGAGACCCGGGGAGCTATGGCTACACCTTC
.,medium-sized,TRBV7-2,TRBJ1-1,CASSLDLDAFF,TGTGCCAGCAGCTTAGACCTCGATGCTTTCTTT
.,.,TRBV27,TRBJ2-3,CASSPHYTDTQYF,TGTGCCAGCAGCCCTCATTACACAGATACGCAGTATTTT
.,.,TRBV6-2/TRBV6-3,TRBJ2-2,CASSYDPRRTANTGELFF,TGTGCCAGCAGTTACGATCCCCGGCGGACAGCGAACACCGGGGAGCTGTTTTTT
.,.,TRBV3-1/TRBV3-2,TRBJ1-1,CASSQDWPSLQQNTEAFF,TGTGCCAGCAGCCAAGATTGGCCCTCCCTACAGCAGAACACTGAAGCTTTCTTT
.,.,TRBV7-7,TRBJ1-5,CASSLVSVGSVIQPQHF,TGTGCCAGCAGCTTAGTTTCCGTAGGCAGTGTCATTCAGCCCCAGCATTTT
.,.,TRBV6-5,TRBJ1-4,CASTEGPSNEKLFF,TGTGCCAGCACCGAGGGACCTTCTAATGAAAAACTGTTTTTT
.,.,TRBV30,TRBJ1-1,CAWDSFTEAFF,TGTGCCTGGGACAGTTTCACTGAAGCTTTCTTT
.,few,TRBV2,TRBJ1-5,CASSEEVGIGQPQHF,TGTGCCAGCAGTGAAGAGGTAGGCATCGGTCAGCCCCAGCATTTT
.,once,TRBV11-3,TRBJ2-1,CASSSQTGNEQFF,TGTGCCAGCAGCTCGCAGACAGGCAATGAGCAGTTCTTC
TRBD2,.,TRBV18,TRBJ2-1,CASSPRAGASYNEQFF,TGTGCCAGCTCACCTCGAGCGGGGGCCTCCTACAATGAGCAGTTCTTC
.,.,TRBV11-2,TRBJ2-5,CASSLVQVGEETQYF,TGTGCCAGCAGCTTAGTACAGGTTGGAGAAGAGACCCAGTACTTC
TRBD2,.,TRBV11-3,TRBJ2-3,CASSTGTSGPSTDTQYF,TGTGCCAGCAGCACCGGGACTAGCGGCCCTAGCACAGATACGCAGTATTTT
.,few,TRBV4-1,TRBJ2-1,CASSISGFSYNEQFF,TGCGCCAGCAGCATAAGCGGGTTCTCCTACAATGAGCAGTTCTTC
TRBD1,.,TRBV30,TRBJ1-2,CAYQAYRGAHCTF,TGTGCCTACCAAGCTTACAGGGGGGCGCATTGCACCTTC
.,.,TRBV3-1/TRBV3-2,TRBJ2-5,CASSQVSGQETQYF,TGTGCCAGCAGCCAAGTGTCAGGTCAAGAGACCCAGTACTTC
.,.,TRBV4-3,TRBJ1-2,CASSLDRDSYYGYTF,TGCGCCAGCAGCCTAGACCGAGACAGCTACTATGGCTACACCTTC
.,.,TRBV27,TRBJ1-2,CASSSSLPGVYGYTF,TGTGCCAGCAGTTCCAGCCTCCCGGGGGTGTATGGCTACACCTTC
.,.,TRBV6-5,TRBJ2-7,CASSMFSGAQDEQYF,TGTGCCAGCAGCATGTTCTCAGGGGCGCAGGACGAGCAGTACTTC
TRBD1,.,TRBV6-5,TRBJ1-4,CASSYSGDRVGEKLFF,TGTGCCAGCAGTTACAGTGGGGACAGGGTGGGTGAAAAACTGTTTTTT
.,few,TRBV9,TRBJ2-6,CASSVEGFLKSGANVLTF,TGTGCCAGCAGCGTAGAAGGCTTCCTTAAATCTGGGGCCAACGTCCTGACTTTC
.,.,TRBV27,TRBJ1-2,CASSSQGAGYGYTF,TGTGCCAGCAGCTCTCAGGGAGCTGGGTATGGCTACACCTTC
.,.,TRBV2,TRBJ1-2,CASSEDRGGLYGYTF,TGTGCCAGCAGTGAGGACCGTGGGGGCCTTTATGGCTACACCTTC
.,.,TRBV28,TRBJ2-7,CASSSLGGEQYF,TGTGCCAGCAGCTCGTTGGGTGGCGAGCAGTACTTC
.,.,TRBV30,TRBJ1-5,CAWSQRGDDSNQPQHF,TGTGCCTGGAGTCAGAGAGGGGATGATAGCAATCAGCCCCAGCATTTT
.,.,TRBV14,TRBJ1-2,CASSSRDRRMSGYTF,TGTGCCAGCAGCTCCCGGGACCGCCGAATGAGTGGCTACACCTTC
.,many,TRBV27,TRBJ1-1,CASSSHGGREAFF,TGTGCCAGCAGCTCCCATGGGGGACGGGAAGCTTTCTTT
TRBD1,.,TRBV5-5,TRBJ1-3,CASSPWDRAGNTIYF,TGTGCCAGCAGCCCCTGGGACAGGGCTGGAAACACCATATATTTT
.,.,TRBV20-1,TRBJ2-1,CSARRLNEQFF,TGCAGTGCTAGAAGGCTCAATGAGCAGTTCTTC
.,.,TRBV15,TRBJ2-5,CATSRDRNGGKETQYF,TGTGCCACCAGCAGAGATCGTAACGGGGGAAAAGAGACCCAGTACTTC
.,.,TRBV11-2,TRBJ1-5,CASSLAGNSNQPQHF,TGTGCCAGCAGCTTAGCCGGAAATAGCAATCAGCCCCAGCATTTT
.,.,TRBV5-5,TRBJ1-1,CASSQDMNTEAFF,TGTGCCAGCAGTCAGGATATGAACACTGAAGCTTTCTTT
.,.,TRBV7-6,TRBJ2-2,CASSPYLTGELFF,TGTGCCAGCAGCCCTTACCTAACCGGGGAGCTGTTTTTT
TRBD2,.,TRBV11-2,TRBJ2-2,CASSPGLAGSTGELFF,TGTGCCAGCAGCCCCGGACTAGCGGGGAGCACCGGGGAGCTGTTTTTT
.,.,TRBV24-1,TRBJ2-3,CATSRGPTDTQYF,TGTGCCACCAGCCGGGGCCCCACAGATACGCAGTATTTT
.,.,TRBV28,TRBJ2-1,CASSVQNLYNEQFF,TGTGCCAGCAGTGTCCAGAACTTATACAATGAGCAGTTCTTC
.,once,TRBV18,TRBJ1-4,CASSPSAGGAGEKLFF,TGTGCCAGCTCACCTTCGGCGGGAGGGGCTGGGGAAAAACTGTTTTTT
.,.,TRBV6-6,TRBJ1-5,CASSDQPQHF,TGTGCCAGCAGCGATCAGCCCCAGCATTTT
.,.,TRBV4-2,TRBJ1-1,CASSQDGREAFF,TGTGCCAGCAGCCAAGATGGCAGAGAAGCTTTCTTT
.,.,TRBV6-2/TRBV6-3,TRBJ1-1,CASSYSANGHEAFF,TGTGCCAGCAGTTATAGCGCCAACGGGCATGAAGCTTTCTTT
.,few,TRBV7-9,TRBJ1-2,CASSPGAFVGYTF,TGTGCCAGCAGCCCGGGGGCTTTCGTTGGCTACACCTTC
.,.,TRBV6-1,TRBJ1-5,CASSVSDLWSNQPQHF,TGTGCCAGCAGTGTCTCGGACCTTTGGAGCAATCAGCCCCAGCATTTT
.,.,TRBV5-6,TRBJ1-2,CASTRSRRAYGYTF,TGTGCCAGCACCCGGTCTAGACGAGCCTATGGCTACACCTTC